Sequencing of this TCR beta chain was carried out in a study of blood T cell repertoires in COVID-19. Study-wide context: Nucleic acid was either cDNA or gDNA, and it came from T cells, B-cell-depleted T cells, or PBMCs.

Sequenced by immunoSEQ multiplex PCR; TCRdb stores in-frame clones only, minus some. The table records fewer than 15,000 clones, approximately 87% of them present only once. This CDR3 region has 13 residues. V shed 3 bases and J shed 8 bases, with 13 bases lying between them. Germline V gives CDR1 SGHAT, CDR2 FQNNGV. Sequences were obtained from peripheral blood. The V call is TRBV11-2, the J call TRBJ1-1; D remains unclear. This sequence was found in a human donor in a cohort sampled during active COVID-19. CDR3 nucleotides: TGTGCCAGCAGCTTGGCGGCGGTACGGGAAGCTTTCTTT. Its protein product is CASSLAAVREAFF. The variable domain in full, with the rest retrieved from reference TRBV11-2 and TRBJ1-1, is EAGVAQSPRYKIIEKRQSVAFWCNPISGHATLYWYQQILGQGPKLLIQFQNNGVVDDSQLPKDRFSAERLKGVDSTLKIQPAKLEDSAVYLCASSLAAVREAFFGQGTRLTVV.